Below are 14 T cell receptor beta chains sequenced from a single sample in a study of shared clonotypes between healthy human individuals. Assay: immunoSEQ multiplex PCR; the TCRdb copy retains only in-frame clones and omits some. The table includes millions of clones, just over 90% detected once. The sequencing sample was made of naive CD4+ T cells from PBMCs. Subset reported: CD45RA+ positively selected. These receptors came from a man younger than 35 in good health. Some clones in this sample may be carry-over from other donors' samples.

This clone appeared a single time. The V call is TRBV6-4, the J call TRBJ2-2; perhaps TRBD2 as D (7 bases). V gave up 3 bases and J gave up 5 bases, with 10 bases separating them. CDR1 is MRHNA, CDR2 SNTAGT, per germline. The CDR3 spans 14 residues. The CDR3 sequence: CASSEKGGTGELFF. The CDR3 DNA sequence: TGTGCCAGCAGTGAAAAGGGGGGGACCGGGGAGCTGTTTTTT.

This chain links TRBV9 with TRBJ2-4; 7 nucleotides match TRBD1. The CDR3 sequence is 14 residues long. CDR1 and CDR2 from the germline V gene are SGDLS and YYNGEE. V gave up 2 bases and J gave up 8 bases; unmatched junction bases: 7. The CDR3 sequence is CASSVTGTEDIQYF. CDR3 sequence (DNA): TGTGCCAGCAGCGTTACCGGGACAGAGGACATTCAGTACTTC. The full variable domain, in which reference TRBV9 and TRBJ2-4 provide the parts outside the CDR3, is DSGVTQTPKHLITATGQRVTLRCSPRSGDLSVYWYQQSLDQGLQFLIQYYNGEERAKGNILERFSAQQFPDLHSELNLSSLELGDSALYFCASSVTGTEDIQYFGAGTRLSVL.

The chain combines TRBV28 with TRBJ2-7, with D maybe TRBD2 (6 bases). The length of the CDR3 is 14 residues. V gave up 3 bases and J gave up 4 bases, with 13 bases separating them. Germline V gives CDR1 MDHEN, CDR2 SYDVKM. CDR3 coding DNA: TGTGCCAGCAGTTTGACTAGGGGTGGGTACGAGCAGTACTTC. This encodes CASSLTRGGYEQYF.

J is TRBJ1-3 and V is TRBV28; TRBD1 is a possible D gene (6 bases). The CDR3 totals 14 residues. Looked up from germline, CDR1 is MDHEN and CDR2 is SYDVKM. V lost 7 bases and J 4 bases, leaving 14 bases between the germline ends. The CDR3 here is CASMTGGPGNTIYF. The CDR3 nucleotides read TGTGCCAGCATGACGGGGGGGCCAGGAAACACCATATATTTT.

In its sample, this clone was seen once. DNA for the CDR3: TGTGCCAGCAGTTACTCACTTGACGCTAATGAAAAACTGTTTTTT. Residues: CASSYSLDANEKLFF. The rearrangement uses TRBV6-6 and TRBJ1-4; D is uncertain. The CDR3 is 15 residues long. Germline V lookup: CDR1 MNHNY, CDR2 SVGAGI (reference sequence). Deletions cut 0 bases from V and 3 bases from J, with 8 bases between.

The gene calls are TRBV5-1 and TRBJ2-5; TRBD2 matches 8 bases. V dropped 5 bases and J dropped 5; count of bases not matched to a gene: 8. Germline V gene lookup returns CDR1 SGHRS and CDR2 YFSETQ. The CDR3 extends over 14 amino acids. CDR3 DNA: TGCGCCAGCAGAGGGCGGGGGGTTGAGGAGACCCAGTACTTC. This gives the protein CASRGRGVEETQYF.

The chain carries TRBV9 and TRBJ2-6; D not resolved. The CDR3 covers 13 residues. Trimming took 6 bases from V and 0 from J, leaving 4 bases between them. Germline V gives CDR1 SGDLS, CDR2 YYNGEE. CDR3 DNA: TGTGCCAGCACGGCCTCTGGGGCCAACGTCCTGACTTTC. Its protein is CASTASGANVLTF.

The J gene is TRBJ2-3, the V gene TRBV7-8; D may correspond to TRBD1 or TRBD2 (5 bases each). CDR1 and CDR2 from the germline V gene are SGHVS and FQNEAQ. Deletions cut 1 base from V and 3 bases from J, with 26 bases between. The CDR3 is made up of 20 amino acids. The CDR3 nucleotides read TGTGCCAGCAGCTTAGTTGTTCCAGGGCGGGTACACATCGGTACAGATACGCAGTATTTT. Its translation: CASSLVVPGRVHIGTDTQYF.

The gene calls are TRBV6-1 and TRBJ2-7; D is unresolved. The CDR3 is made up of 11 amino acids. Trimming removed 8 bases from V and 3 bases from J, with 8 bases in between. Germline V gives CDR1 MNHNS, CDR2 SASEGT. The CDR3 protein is CASLTIYEQYF. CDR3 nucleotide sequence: TGTGCCAGCCTCACTATCTACGAGCAGTACTTC.

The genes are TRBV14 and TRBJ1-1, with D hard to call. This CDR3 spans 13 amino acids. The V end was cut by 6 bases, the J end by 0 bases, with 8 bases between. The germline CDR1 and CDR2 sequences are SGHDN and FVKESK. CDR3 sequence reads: CASSTEMNTEAFF. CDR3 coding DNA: TGTGCCAGCAGTACTGAGATGAACACTGAAGCTTTCTTT.

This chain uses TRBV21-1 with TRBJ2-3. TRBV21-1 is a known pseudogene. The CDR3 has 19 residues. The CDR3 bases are TGTGCCAGCAGCTACCGGGGGAGGGGGCAAGTATCTAGCACAGATACGCAGTATTTT. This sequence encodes CASSYRGRGQVSSTDTQYF.

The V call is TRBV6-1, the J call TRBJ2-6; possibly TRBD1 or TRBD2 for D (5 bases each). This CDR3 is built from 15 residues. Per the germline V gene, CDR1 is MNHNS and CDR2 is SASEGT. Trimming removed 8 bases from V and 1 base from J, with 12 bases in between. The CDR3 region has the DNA TGTGCCAGCGAGGGACCGCTGTCTGGGGCCAACGTCCTGACTTTC. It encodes CASEGPLSGANVLTF.

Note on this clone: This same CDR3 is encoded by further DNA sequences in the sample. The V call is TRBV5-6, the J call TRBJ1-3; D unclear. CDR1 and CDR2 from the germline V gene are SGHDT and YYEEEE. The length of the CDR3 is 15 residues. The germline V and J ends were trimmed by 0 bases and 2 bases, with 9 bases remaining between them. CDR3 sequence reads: CASSLGRGTGNTIYF. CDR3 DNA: TGTGCCAGCAGCTTGGGGCGAGGCACTGGAAACACCATATATTTT.

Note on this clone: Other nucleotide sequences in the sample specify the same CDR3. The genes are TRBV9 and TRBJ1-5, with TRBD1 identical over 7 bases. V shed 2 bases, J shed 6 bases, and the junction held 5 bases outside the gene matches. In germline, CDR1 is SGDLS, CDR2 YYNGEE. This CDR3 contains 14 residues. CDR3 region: CASSVTGAGQPQHF. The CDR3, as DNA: TGTGCCAGCAGCGTCACAGGGGCTGGTCAGCCCCAGCATTTT.